Listed here are 29 T cell receptor beta chains from one sample, sequenced in a study of human T cells and chemical hapten exposure. Each CDR3 protein gets one entry after TCRdb re-called the RACE reads with MiXCR. This table holds 190,000 or so distinct CDR3 sequences, about 25% found once. Indicated time point: patch test 3, about 24 weeks after DPC sensitization. Treatment here: therapeutic diphenylcyclopropenone sensitization with weekly scalp DPC. The sample in question was whole blood, obtained in connection with sensitization to the hapten diphenylcyclopropenone (DPC). The origin of the receptors is a woman in her forties with alopecia areata. Some clones in this sample may be carry-over from other donors' samples.

The table lists this clonotype with many counts. This chain links TRBV18 with TRBJ1-2; D is unresolved. Germline V CDR1 and CDR2: KGHSH, LQKENI. CDR3 length: 15 amino acids. With 2 bases removed from V and 6 bases from J, the gap between germline ends came to 16 bases. The CDR3 loop is CASSPALNPGDGYTF. For the CDR3, the DNA is TGTGCCAGCTCACCAGCCCTCAACCCCGGTGATGGCTACACCTTC.

This sequence joins TRBV10-3 and TRBJ1-1, with 7 positions matching TRBD1. Germline trimming cut 4 bases from V and 8 bases from J; bases unmatched to any gene: 7. The CDR3 totals 13 residues. From germline, CDR1 is ENHRY and CDR2 SYGVKD. In DNA, the CDR3 is TGTGCCATCAGTGGAGGGGACAGACGCGAAGCTTTCTTT. This sequence encodes CAISGGDRREAFF.

This clonotype was found a few times. This rearrangement joins TRBV20-1 to TRBJ1-2; D not resolved. The germline V gene encodes CDR1 DFQATT and CDR2 SNEGSKA (reference sequence). The CDR3 has 13 residues. The CDR3 loop reads CIPPDNPNYGYTF. CDR3 DNA sequence: TGCATACCCCCCGACAACCCTAACTATGGCTACACCTTC.

This clonotype has only a few counts. The rearrangement links TRBV11-2 to TRBJ2-3; the D call may be TRBD1 or TRBD2 (6 bases each). CDR1 SGHAT and CDR2 FQNNGV come from the germline V gene. V was clipped by 5 bases and J by 9 bases, with 15 bases between them. This CDR3 spans 13 amino acids. CDR3 residues: CASSLGGLQTQYF. Here the CDR3 DNA reads TGTGCCAGCAGCCTAGGGGGACTCCAGACGCAGTATTTT.

At least ten counts were recorded for this clonotype. V and J are TRBV29-1 and TRBJ1-1, with D perhaps matching TRBD1 (6 bases). CDR3 length: 12 amino acids. Germline V gene data show CDR1 as SQVTM and CDR2 as ANQGSEA. The V and J ends lost 6 bases and 4 bases respectively, with 12 bases between them. The CDR3 sequence: CSVYRDRTEAFF. The CDR3 region has the DNA TGCAGCGTGTACAGGGATCGCACTGAAGCTTTCTTT.

In nucleotides, the CDR3 is TGTGCCAGCAGTAGGGACAGGGGAAACACTGAAGCTTTCTTT. This sequence encodes CASSRDRGNTEAFF. The rearrangement links TRBV6-5 to TRBJ1-1, with 10 bases identical to TRBD1. The germline gives CDR1 MNHEY, CDR2 SVGAGI. V trimming: 5 bases; J trimming: 2 bases; junction bases outside the gene matches: 2. The CDR3 runs to 14 residues.

V gene TRBV4-1 combines with J gene TRBJ2-7; TRBD2 agrees at 14 bases. Germline CDR1 reads MGHRA; CDR2 reads YSYEKL. V lost 4 bases, J lost 6 bases, and 5 bases stayed unmatched. The CDR3 extends over 15 amino acids. As DNA, the CDR3 is TGCGCCAGCAGCCGGGGACTAGCGGGAGTAGGCGAGCAGTACTTC. It specifies CASSRGLAGVGEQYF.

This clonotype was picked up a small number of times. V gene TRBV25-1 combines with J gene TRBJ2-7; TRBD1 matches at 10 bases. Per germline, CDR1 MGHDK and CDR2 SYGVNS. The CDR3 has 14 amino acids. Trimming removed 7 bases from V and 6 bases from J; junction bases left unmatched: 9. The CDR3 protein is CASIPGTGVGEQYF. DNA for the CDR3: TGTGCCAGCATCCCCGGGACAGGGGTTGGCGAGCAGTACTTC.

The chain recombines TRBV11-1 with TRBJ2-2, with D possibly TRBD2 on 6 matching bases. The germline V gene has CDR1 SGHAT and CDR2 FQDESV (reference sequence). The V gene lost 3 bases and the J gene lost 4 bases, with 9 bases spanning the gap. The CDR3 runs 14 residues. In DNA form, the CDR3 reads TGTGCCAGCAGCTTGGGAGGTGCCACCGGGGAGCTGTTTTTT. Amino acids: CASSLGGATGELFF. Drawing the rest from reference TRBV11-1 and TRBJ2-2, the complete variable domain is EAEVAQSPRYKITEKSQAVAFWCDPISGHATLYWYRQILGQGPELLVQFQDESVVDDSQLPKDRFSAERLKGVDSTLKIQPAELGDSAMYLCASSLGGATGELFFGEGSRLTVL.

This clonotype occurred a few times. The CDR3 is CASSLERASEKLFF. Here the CDR3 DNA reads TGTGCCAGCAGCTTAGAACGGGCCAGTGAAAAACTGTTTTTT. V is TRBV7-2 and J is TRBJ1-4; D is unclear. Germline V gives CDR1 SGHTA, CDR2 FQGNSA. With 1 base removed from V and 7 bases from J, the gap between germline ends came to 10 bases. The CDR3 sequence is 14 residues long. The complete variable domain, with remaining parts taken from reference TRBV7-2 and TRBJ1-4, reads GAGVSQSPSNKVTEKGKDVELRCDPISGHTALYWYRQSLGQGLEFLIYFQGNSAPDKSGLPSDRFSAERTGGSVSTLTIQRTQQEDSAVYLCASSLERASEKLFFGSGTQLSVL.

Only a few counts were recorded for this clonotype. CDR3 bases: TGCGCCAGCAGTGAAATAGGGACAGGGGGCACTGAAGCTTTCTTT. Translation: CASSEIGTGGTEAFF. The chain links TRBV10-2 to TRBJ1-1; 11 bases fit TRBD1. Looked up from germline, CDR1 is WSHSY and CDR2 is SAAADI. The CDR3 has 15 amino acids. Trimming took 3 bases from V and 4 from J; bases not matched to a gene: 4.

This clonotype turned up a few times. The chain combines TRBV4-2 with TRBJ2-7, with 11 bases matching TRBD2. The V gene's germline CDR1 is LGHNA and CDR2 YNFKEQ. CDR3 length: 16 amino acids. The V segment lost 1 base and the J segment 4 bases; nucleotides outside the gene matches: 6. The CDR3 DNA follows: TGTGCCAGCAGCCAAGCCGTAGCGGGAGGGAGGTACGAGCAGTACTTC. It yields the protein CASSQAVAGGRYEQYF.

The sample holds a few counts of this clonotype. The rearrangement joins TRBV6-2 or TRBV6-3 to TRBJ2-5; D remains ambiguous. Germline CDR1 reads MNHEY; CDR2 reads SVGEGT. V shed 1 base and J shed 5 bases, with 8 bases lying between them. The CDR3 consists of 13 residues. CDR3 nucleotides: TGTGCCAGCAGTTACTGGAAAGGGGAGACCCAGTACTTC. Protein sequence: CASSYWKGETQYF.

The chain uses TRBV5-1 and TRBJ2-7, with 10 bases fitting TRBD1. After removal of 4 bases from V and 6 bases from J, the junction contained 4 bases not matched to a gene. CDR3 length: 13 residues. Germline loops: CDR1 SGHRS, CDR2 YFSETQ. DNA of the CDR3: TGCGCCAGCAGCACCCGGGACAGGGGCGAGCAGTACTTC. Translating it yields CASSTRDRGEQYF.

The V gene is TRBV12-3 or TRBV12-4, the J gene TRBJ2-7, with 10 bases lining up with TRBD1. The CDR3 length is 15 residues. Germline trimming cut 4 bases from V and 6 bases from J; bases unmatched to any gene: 9. The CDR3 coding sequence is TGTGCCAGCAGTTCCTCCGGGACAGGGGTAGGCGAGCAGTACTTC. This translates into CASSSSGTGVGEQYF.

The chain employs TRBV24-1 and TRBJ1-2; unclear D gene. V dropped 1 base and J dropped 6 bases, with 8 bases sitting between them. This CDR3 spans 13 amino acids. Germline V gene data show CDR1 as KGHDR and CDR2 as SFDVKD. CDR3 in DNA: TGTGCCACCAGTGATTTAGGGCGTAATGGCTACACCTTC. This codes for CATSDLGRNGYTF.

This clonotype was observed a few times. The chain joins TRBV29-1 to TRBJ2-5; TRBD1 matches 7 bases. J gave up 4 bases and V 3 bases, and 8 bases lay outside the gene matches. The CDR3 runs 14 residues. The V gene's germline CDR1 is SQVTM and CDR2 ANQGSEA. CDR3 residues: CSVDEGAYRETQYF. The CDR3, as DNA: TGCAGCGTTGATGAGGGGGCTTATCGAGAGACCCAGTACTTC.

In DNA, the CDR3 is TGTGCCAGCAGCCCATCCGCCGGGACACTGAACACTGAAGCTTTCTTT. Encoded protein: CASSPSAGTLNTEAFF. The rearrangement links TRBV6-2 or TRBV6-3 to TRBJ1-1, with a weak D call TRBD1 (6 bases). The V and J ends lost 6 bases and 0 bases respectively, with 17 bases between them. In germline, CDR1 is MNHEY, CDR2 SVGEGT. This CDR3 region has 16 residues.

This chain links TRBV6-5 with TRBJ2-1, with D perhaps matching TRBD2 (5 bases). The CDR3 sequence is 14 residues long. V gave up 2 bases and J gave up 5 bases, with 10 bases separating them. CDR1 is MNHEY and CDR2 is SVGAGI in the germline V gene. The chain's CDR3 is CASSYRVLDNEQFF. Written as DNA, the CDR3 is TGTGCCAGCAGTTACCGTGTACTAGACAATGAGCAGTTCTTC.

The chain employs TRBV6-1 and TRBJ2-2; D perhaps matches TRBD2 (7 bases). Per the germline V gene, CDR1 is MNHNS and CDR2 is SASEGT. V lost 9 bases and J lost 1, with 9 bases in between. CDR3 length: 13 residues. CDR3 bases: TGTGCCAGGGGGGGGCAGAACACCGGGGAGCTGTTTTTT. This translates into CARGGQNTGELFF.

This clonotype was observed a handful of times. V usage is TRBV20-1 and J usage is TRBJ1-5; 9 bases map to TRBD1. The CDR3 is made up of 14 amino acids. Germline values: CDR1 DFQATT, CDR2 SNEGSKA (reference sequence). V lost 6 bases to trimming and J lost 1 base; unmatched junction nucleotides: 4. The CDR3 DNA reads as TGCAGTGCCGGGACAGGGCTGAGCAATCAGCCCCAGCATTTT. Translating it yields CSAGTGLSNQPQHF.

This clonotype was found many times. The DNA for the CDR3 is TGTGCCAGCAGCTTGGTACAGTCTAGCACAGATACGCAGTATTTT. Its translation is CASSLVQSSTDTQYF. The genes are TRBV7-9 and TRBJ2-3; no clear D. The CDR3 contains 15 residues. The germline CDR1 and CDR2 sequences are SEHNR and FQNEAQ (reference sequence). V lost 3 bases to trimming and J lost 0 bases, with 10 bases between them.

J is TRBJ2-2 and V is TRBV28, with 8 bases aligning to TRBD1. J was trimmed by 6 bases and V by 7 bases; bases with no gene match: 10. Germline V gene data show CDR1 as MDHEN and CDR2 as SYDVKM. The CDR3 spans 15 residues. In DNA form, the CDR3 reads TGTGCCAGCAAGCGGACAGGGAAGGGGGCCGGGGAGCTGTTTTTT. Protein product: CASKRTGKGAGELFF.

This clonotype turned up a few times. The chain links TRBV4-1 to TRBJ2-2, with 7 bases identical to TRBD2. The germline V gene encodes CDR1 MGHRA and CDR2 YSYEKL. The CDR3 consists of 15 residues. The ends lost 1 base at V and 5 bases at J; junction bases unmatched: 4. The chain's CDR3 is CASSQVWGGTGELFF. CDR3 sequence (DNA): TGCGCCAGCAGCCAAGTCTGGGGGGGGACCGGGGAGCTGTTTTTT.

J is TRBJ2-1 and V is TRBV29-1; 9 positions match TRBD1. The J segment lost 4 bases and the V segment lost 5 bases, leaving 9 bases of the junction unmatched. The CDR3 runs 15 residues. CDR1 is SQVTM, CDR2 ANQGSEA, per germline. The CDR3 DNA is TGCAGCGTTACTCCACCGGGACAGGGATACAATGAGCAGTTCTTC. Translating it yields CSVTPPGQGYNEQFF.

The rearrangement links TRBV9 to TRBJ2-2, with 7 nucleotides matching TRBD2. CDR1 is SGDLS, CDR2 YYNGEE, per germline. V shed 7 bases, J shed 6 bases, and the junction held 6 bases outside the gene matches. CDR3 size: 13 residues. CDR3 residues: CASSGRSAGELFF. The CDR3 DNA is TGTGCCAGCTCCGGGAGGTCCGCCGGGGAGCTGTTTTTT.

This clonotype was seen many times. V and J are TRBV3-1 and TRBJ2-7; D might be TRBD2 (5 bases). The CDR3 is made up of 12 amino acids. V was shortened by 0 bases and J by 7 bases, with 7 bases between the two germline ends. Germline CDR1 LGHDT, CDR2 YNNKEL (reference sequence). CDR3 loop: CASSQESGEQYF. CDR3 DNA: TGTGCCAGCAGCCAAGAGAGCGGAGAGCAGTACTTC.

The CDR3 here is CSASRSRNTGELFF. DNA of the CDR3: TGCAGTGCTAGCCGTAGCAGGAACACCGGGGAGCTGTTTTTT. The chain couples TRBV20-1 to TRBJ2-2; D uncertain. V lost 3 bases to trimming and J lost 1 base, with 9 bases between them. The CDR3 runs to 14 residues. Germline loops: CDR1 DFQATT, CDR2 SNEGSKA (reference sequence).

This sequence joins TRBV7-2 and TRBJ2-1; 8 bases fit TRBD2. The CDR3 extends over 14 amino acids. J was trimmed by 4 bases and V by 5 bases; bases with no gene match: 4. Germline V gives CDR1 SGHTA, CDR2 FQGNSA. The CDR3 sequence is CASSRREGYNEQFF. The CDR3 nucleotides are TGTGCCAGCAGCAGACGGGAGGGGTACAATGAGCAGTTCTTC.